This T cell receptor beta chain was identified during a study of tumor-infiltrating lymphocytes in primary liver carcinoma. TCR beta cDNA was reverse-transcribed from about 500 ng of total RNA. The reaction used a constant-region primer and ProtoScript II reverse transcriptase. The TCR beta library was amplified through three nested multiplex PCR rounds in a modified ARM-PCR procedure. For approximately 9 cycles apiece, the opening two PCR rounds ran with TRBV1-TRBV30 forward primers and a C-beta reverse primer. A single record per CDR3 protein comes from TCRdb applying MiXCR to the multiplex PCR reads. The repertoire holds 250,000 to 350,000 distinct CDR3 sequences, with around three fifths as singletons. Whole-study findings and limits: The 250 largest clones made up significantly more of tumor than blood repertoires (p = 0.039). Tumor-adjacent and tumor-blood pairs shared a smaller degree of overlap than tumor region pairs.

V lost 2 bases and J lost 4, with 12 bases in between. The germline V gene encodes CDR1 MNHNY and CDR2 SVGAGI (reference sequence). The length of the CDR3 is 15 residues. In regard to this clonotype: Its antigen remains unknown.

Germline DNA was also extracted, and blood RNA was taken from unsorted whole blood. Patients in the cohort were treatment-naive and living with chronic HBV infection. The rearrangement links TRBV6-6 to TRBJ2-1; the D call may be TRBD1 or TRBD2 (6 bases each). The sequenced sample consisted of peripheral blood. The clonotype originates from a woman in her 30s with primary liver carcinoma and hepatitis B virus infection. CDR3 sequence (DNA): TGTGCCAGCAGTTACATCGGGGGCAGGTACAATGAGCAGTTCTTC. It encodes CASSYIGGRYNEQFF.